Only one count was recorded for the clone carrying this TCR beta chain. The antigen is unknown. This entry is derived from a study of T cell responses to AZD1222 COVID-19 vaccine. Study results and limitations: Baseline seropositives among AZD1222 recipients totaled only six or seven. Spike-specific TCR breadth rose after two AZD1222 doses, and depth rose as well. Nearly half of the spike-specific TCRs reportedly recognize variant regions that carry no mutations.

Some clones are missing from TCRdb's copy, which holds only in-frame ones; the method was immunoSEQ multiplex PCR. Of some 15,000 clones listed, around 89% are singletons. Looked up from germline, CDR1 is LNHDA and CDR2 is SQIVND (reference sequence). V was trimmed by 3 bases and J by 3 bases, leaving 33 bases between them. The CDR3 spans 21 residues. This TCR was sampled from an adult who received the AZD1222 COVID-19 vaccine. This sequence joins TRBV19 and TRBJ2-7; the D gene could be TRBD1 or TRBD2 (5 bases each). Sequencing was performed on peripheral blood, taken 28 days after the second AZD1222 dose. The CDR3 DNA sequence: TGTGCCAGTAGTATTCCAAACCTAGGGGAGTCCCCGGTCTCCCGAAACTACGAGCAGTACTTC. Its translation: CASSIPNLGESPVSRNYEQYF.